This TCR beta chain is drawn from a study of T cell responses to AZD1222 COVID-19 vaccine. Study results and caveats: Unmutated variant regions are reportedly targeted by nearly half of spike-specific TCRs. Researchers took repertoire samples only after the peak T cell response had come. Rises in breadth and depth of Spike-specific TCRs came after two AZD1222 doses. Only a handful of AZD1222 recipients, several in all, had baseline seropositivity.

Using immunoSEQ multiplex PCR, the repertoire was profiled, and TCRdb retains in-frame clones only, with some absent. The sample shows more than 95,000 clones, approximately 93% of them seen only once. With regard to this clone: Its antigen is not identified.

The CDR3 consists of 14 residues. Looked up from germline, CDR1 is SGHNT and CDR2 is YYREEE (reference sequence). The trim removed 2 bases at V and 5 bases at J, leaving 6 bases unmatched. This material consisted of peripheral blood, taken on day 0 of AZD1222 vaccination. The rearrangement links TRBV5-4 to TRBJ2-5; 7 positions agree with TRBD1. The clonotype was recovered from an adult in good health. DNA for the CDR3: TGTGCCAGCAGCTTAAAGGGGGCAGGGGAGACCCAGTACTTC. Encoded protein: CASSLKGAGETQYF.